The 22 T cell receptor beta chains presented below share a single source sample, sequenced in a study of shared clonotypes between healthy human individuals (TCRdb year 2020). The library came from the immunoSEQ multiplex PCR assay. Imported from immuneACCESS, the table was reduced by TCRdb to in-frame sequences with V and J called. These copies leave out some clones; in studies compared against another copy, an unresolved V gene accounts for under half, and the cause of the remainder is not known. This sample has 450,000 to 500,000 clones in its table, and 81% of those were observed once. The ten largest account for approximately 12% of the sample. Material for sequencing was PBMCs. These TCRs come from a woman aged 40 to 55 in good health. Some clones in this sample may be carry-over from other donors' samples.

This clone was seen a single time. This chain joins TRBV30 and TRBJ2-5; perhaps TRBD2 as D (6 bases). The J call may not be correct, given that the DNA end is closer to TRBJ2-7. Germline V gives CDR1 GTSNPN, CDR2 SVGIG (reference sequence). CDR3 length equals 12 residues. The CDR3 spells CAWSGGAYEQYF. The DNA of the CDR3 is TGTGCCTGGAGTGGCGGGGCTTACGAGCAGTACTTC.

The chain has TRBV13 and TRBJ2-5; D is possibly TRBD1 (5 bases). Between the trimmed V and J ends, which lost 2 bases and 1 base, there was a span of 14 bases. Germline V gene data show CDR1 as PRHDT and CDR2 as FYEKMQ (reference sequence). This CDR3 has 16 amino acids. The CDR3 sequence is CASSLFGEGAQETQYF. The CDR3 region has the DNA TGTGCCAGCAGCTTATTTGGAGAAGGGGCCCAAGAGACCCAGTACTTC.

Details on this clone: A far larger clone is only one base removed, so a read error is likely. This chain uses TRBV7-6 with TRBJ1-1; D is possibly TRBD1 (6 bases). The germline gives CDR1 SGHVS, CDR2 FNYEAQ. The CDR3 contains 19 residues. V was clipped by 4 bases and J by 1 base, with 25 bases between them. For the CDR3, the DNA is TGTGCCAGCAGCTCCAATACAGTGACAGGTGTCGGGAAGAACACTGAAGCTTTCTTT. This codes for CASSSNTVTGVGKNTEAFF.

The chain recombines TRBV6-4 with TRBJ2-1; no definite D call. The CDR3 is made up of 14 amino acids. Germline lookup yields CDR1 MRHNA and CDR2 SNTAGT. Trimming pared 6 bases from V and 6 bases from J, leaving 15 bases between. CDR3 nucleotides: TGTGCCAGCAGCGCCTCAATGGAGTTCAATGAGCAGTTCTTC. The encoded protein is CASSASMEFNEQFF.

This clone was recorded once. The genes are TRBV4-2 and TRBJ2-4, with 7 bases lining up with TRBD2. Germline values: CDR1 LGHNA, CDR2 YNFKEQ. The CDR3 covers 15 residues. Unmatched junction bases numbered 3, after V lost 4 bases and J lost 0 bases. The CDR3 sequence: CASSPSGLAKNIQYF. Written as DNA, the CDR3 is TGTGCCAGCAGCCCTAGCGGACTAGCCAAAAACATTCAGTACTTC.

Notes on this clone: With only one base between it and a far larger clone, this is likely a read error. This CDR3 reads CASSLGTSCHNEQFF. Here the CDR3 DNA reads TGCGCCAGCAGCCTCGGGACTAGCTGCCACAATGAGCAGTTCTTC. This chain connects TRBV4-3 to TRBJ2-1; 9 bases are a match to TRBD2. The ends lost 4 bases at V and 5 bases at J; junction bases unmatched: 6. Germline V gene lookup returns CDR1 LGHNA and CDR2 YSLEER. CDR3 length: 15 amino acids.

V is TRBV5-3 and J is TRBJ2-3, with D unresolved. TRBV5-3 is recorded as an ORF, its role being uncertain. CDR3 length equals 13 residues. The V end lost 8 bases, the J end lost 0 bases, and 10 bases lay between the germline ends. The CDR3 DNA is TGTGCCAGCCTTACCAGGAGCACAGATACGCAGTATTTT. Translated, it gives CASLTRSTDTQYF.

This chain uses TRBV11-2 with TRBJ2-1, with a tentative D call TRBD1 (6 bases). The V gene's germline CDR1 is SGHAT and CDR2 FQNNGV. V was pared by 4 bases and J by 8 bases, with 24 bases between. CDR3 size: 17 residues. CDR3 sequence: CASSSRGYAVVLDEQFF. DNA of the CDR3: TGTGCCAGCAGCTCCAGGGGCTACGCGGTGGTTTTGGATGAGCAGTTCTTC.

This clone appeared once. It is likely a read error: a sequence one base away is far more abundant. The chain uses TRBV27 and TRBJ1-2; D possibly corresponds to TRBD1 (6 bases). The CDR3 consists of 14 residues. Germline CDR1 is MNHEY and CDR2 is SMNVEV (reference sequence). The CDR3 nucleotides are TGTGCCGGCAGTTTCGGGGGCGCCAGCTATGGCTACACCTTC. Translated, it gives CAGSFGGASYGYTF.

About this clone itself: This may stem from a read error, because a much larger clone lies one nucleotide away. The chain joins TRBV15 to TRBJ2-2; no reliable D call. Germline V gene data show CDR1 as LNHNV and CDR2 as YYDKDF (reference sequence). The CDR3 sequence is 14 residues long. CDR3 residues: CAASRDRVGGELFF. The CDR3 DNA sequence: TGTGCCGCCAGCAGAGATAGGGTGGGCGGGGAGCTGTTTTTT.

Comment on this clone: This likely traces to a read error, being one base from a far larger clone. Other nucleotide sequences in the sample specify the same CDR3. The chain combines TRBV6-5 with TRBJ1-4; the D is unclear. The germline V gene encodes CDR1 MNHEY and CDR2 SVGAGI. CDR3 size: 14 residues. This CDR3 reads CASSLGWTNEKLFF. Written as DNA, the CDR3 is TGTGCCAGCAGTCTCGGTTGGACTAATGAAAAGCTGTTTTTT.

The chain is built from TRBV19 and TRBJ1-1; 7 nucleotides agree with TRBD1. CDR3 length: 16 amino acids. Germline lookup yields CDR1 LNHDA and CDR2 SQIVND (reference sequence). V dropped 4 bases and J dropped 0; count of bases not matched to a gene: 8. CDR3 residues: CASSTLGTAVNTEAFF. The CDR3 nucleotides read TGTGCCAGTAGTACCCTAGGGACAGCGGTGAACACTGAAGCTTTCTTT.

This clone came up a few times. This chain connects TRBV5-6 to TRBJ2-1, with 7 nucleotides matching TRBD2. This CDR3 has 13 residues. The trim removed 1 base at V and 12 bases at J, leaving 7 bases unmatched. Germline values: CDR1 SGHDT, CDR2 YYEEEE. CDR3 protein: CASSLRGVDGQFF. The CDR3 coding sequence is TGTGCCAGCAGCTTGCGGGGGGTGGATGGGCAGTTCTTC.

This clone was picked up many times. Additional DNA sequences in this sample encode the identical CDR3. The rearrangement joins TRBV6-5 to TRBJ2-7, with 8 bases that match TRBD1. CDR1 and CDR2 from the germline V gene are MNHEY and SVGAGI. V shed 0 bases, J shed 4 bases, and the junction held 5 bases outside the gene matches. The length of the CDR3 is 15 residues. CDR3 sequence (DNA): TGTGCCAGCAGTTACTCACCACAGGGGGGATACGAGCAGTACTTC. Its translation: CASSYSPQGGYEQYF.

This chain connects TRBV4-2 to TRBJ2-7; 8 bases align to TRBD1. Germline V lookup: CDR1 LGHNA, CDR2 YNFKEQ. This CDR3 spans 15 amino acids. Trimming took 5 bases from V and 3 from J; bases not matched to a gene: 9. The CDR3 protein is CASSFGTGDIYEQYF. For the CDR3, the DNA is TGTGCCAGCAGCTTCGGGACAGGCGATATCTACGAGCAGTACTTC.

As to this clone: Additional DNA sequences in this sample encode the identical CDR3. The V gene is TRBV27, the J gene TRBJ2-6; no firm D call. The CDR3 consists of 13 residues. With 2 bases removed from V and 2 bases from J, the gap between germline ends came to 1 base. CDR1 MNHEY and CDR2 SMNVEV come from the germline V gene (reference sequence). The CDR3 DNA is TGTGCCAGCAGTTTAGCTGGGGCCAACGTCCTGACTTTC. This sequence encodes CASSLAGANVLTF.

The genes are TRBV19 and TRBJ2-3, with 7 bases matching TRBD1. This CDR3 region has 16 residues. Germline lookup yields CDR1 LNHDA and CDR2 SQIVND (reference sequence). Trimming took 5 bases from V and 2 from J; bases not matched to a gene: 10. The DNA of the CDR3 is TGTGCCAGTAGTCCCCTCCGGACAGGTACCACAGATACGCAGTATTTT. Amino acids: CASSPLRTGTTDTQYF.

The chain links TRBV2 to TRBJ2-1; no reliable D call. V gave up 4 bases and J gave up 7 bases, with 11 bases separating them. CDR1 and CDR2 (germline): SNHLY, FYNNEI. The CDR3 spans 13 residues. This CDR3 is CASSGSMGNEQFF. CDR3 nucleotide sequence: TGTGCCAGCAGTGGGTCCATGGGGAATGAGCAGTTCTTC.

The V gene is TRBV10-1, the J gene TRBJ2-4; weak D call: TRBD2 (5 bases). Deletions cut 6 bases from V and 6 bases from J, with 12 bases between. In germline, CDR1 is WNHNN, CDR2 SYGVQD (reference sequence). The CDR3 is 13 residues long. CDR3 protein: CASSPRAGNIQYF. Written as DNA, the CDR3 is TGCGCCAGCAGCCCGCGGGCGGGAAACATTCAGTACTTC.

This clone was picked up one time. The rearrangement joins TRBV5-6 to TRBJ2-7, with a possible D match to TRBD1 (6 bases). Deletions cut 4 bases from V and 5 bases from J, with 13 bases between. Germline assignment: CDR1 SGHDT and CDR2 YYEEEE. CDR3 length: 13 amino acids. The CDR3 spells CASSLVGGDEQYF. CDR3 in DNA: TGTGCCAGCAGCCTCGTTGGGGGCGACGAGCAGTACTTC. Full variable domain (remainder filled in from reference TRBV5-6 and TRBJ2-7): DAGVTQSPTHLIKTRGQQVTLRCSPKSGHDTVSWYQQALGQGPQFIFQYYEEEERQRGNFPDRFSGHQFPNYSSELNVNALLLGDSALYLCASSLVGGDEQYFGPGTRLTVT.

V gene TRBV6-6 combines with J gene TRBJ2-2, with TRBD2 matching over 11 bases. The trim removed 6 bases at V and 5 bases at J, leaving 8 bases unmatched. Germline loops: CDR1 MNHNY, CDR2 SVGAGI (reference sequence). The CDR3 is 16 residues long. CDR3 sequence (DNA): TGTGCCAGCAGCCTTAGCGGGAGGGCCTGGACCGGGGAGCTGTTTTTT. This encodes CASSLSGRAWTGELFF.

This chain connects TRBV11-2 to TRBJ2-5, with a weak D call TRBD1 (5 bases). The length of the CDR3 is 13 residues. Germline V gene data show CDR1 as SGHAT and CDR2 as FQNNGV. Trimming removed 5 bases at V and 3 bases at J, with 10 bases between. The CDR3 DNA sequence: TGTGCCAGCAGCCCAATCAGGGAAGAGACCCAGTACTTC. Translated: CASSPIREETQYF.